These 29 T cell receptor beta chains were all obtained from the same sample, sequenced in a study of T cell changes during pregnancy in multiple sclerosis. TCRdb's copy holds only in-frame clones and misses some; the assay was immunoSEQ multiplex PCR. The repertoire has 60,000 or so clones, 80% to 95% of them found once; the top ten carry roughly 2.1%. Material: peripheral blood, obtained in the second trimester of pregnancy. These receptors were taken from a female donor in good health, enrolled as a control in a pregnancy study.

The rearrangement uses TRBV4-1 and TRBJ2-7, with 11 positions matching TRBD2. Unmatched junction bases numbered 3, after V lost 4 bases and J lost 4 bases. Germline lookup yields CDR1 MGHRA and CDR2 YSYEKL. CDR3 length: 14 amino acids. CDR3 residues: CASSPGTSGYEQYF. The CDR3 DNA reads TGCGCCAGCAGCCCCGGGACTAGCGGATACGAGCAGTACTTC.

This clone appeared once. V and J are TRBV19 and TRBJ1-5, with 8 bases identical to TRBD1. The length of the CDR3 is 19 residues. After removal of 5 bases from V and 1 base from J, the junction contained 16 bases not matched to a gene. Germline loops: CDR1 LNHDA, CDR2 SQIVND (reference sequence). CDR3 sequence reads: CASSRQGPLLGGSNQPQHF. The DNA for the CDR3 is TGTGCCAGTAGTCGACAGGGGCCCCTTCTGGGAGGGAGCAATCAGCCCCAGCATTTT.

The V and J genes are TRBV5-1 and TRBJ2-5; 7 nucleotides agree with TRBD1. Germline V gene data show CDR1 as SGHRS and CDR2 as YFSETQ. The CDR3 is 15 residues long. V gave up 7 bases and J gave up 1 base; unmatched junction bases: 10. CDR3 protein: CASRGQPTSQETQYF. CDR3 nucleotides: TGCGCCAGCCGGGGACAGCCCACATCCCAAGAGACCCAGTACTTC.

The V call is TRBV7-9, the J call TRBJ1-2, with no clear D. CDR3 size: 14 residues. The ends were cut back, 5 bases at V and 6 bases at J, with 16 bases in the middle. Germline CDR1 SEHNR, CDR2 FQNEAQ (reference sequence). The CDR3 DNA is TGTGCCAGCAGCCAGGTTGCGCGCTCGGATGGCTACACCTTC. Encoded protein: CASSQVARSDGYTF.

V is TRBV5-5 and J is TRBJ2-7, with a tentative D call TRBD1 (8 bases). Germline CDR1 is SGHKS and CDR2 is YYEKEE (reference sequence). V lost 3 bases and J 5 bases, leaving 15 bases between the germline ends. The CDR3 consists of 14 residues. Written as DNA, the CDR3 is TGTGCCAGCAGCTCCTTACAGGGGGGGAACGAGCAGTACTTC. Its protein is CASSSLQGGNEQYF.

The CDR3 coding sequence is TGTGCCAGCAGCCAAGATATACGGGACAGAACTGGAAACACCATATATTTT. As protein: CASSQDIRDRTGNTIYF. The chain links TRBV4-2 to TRBJ1-3; 7 bases align to TRBD1. V was pared by 0 bases and J by 2 bases, with 7 bases of the junction left unmatched. Germline CDR1 LGHNA, CDR2 YNFKEQ. The CDR3 consists of 17 residues.

The chain couples TRBV27 to TRBJ2-3, with 9 bases matching TRBD2. The CDR3 covers 15 residues. The ends lost 4 bases at V and 2 bases at J; junction bases unmatched: 4. Looked up from germline, CDR1 is MNHEY and CDR2 is SMNVEV (reference sequence). The CDR3 region has the DNA TGTGCCAGCAGTTCTCTAGCGGGGTCCACAGATACGCAGTATTTT. Its translation: CASSSLAGSTDTQYF.

The count of this clone is one. The chain combines TRBV18 with TRBJ2-7; the match to TRBD1 covers 10 bases. V lost 5 bases to trimming and J lost 5 bases; unmatched junction nucleotides: 9. Germline V gene lookup returns CDR1 KGHSH and CDR2 LQKENI. CDR3 length equals 15 residues. The CDR3 nucleotides are TGTGCCAGCTCAAGGGACAGGGGCAGGTTCCACGAGCAGTACTTC. Translation gives CASSRDRGRFHEQYF.

CDR3 amino acids: CASSPAPRQAFF. In DNA form, the CDR3 reads TGTGCCAGCAGTCCCGCACCCCGCCAGGCTTTCTTT. This chain links TRBV28 with TRBJ1-1; D unresolved. V was clipped by 5 bases and J by 11 bases, with 15 bases between them. This CDR3 has 12 residues. Germline lookup yields CDR1 MDHEN and CDR2 SYDVKM.

The genes are TRBV18 and TRBJ2-2; D is perhaps TRBD1 (5 bases). Between the trimmed V and J ends, which lost 5 bases and 2 bases, there was a span of 15 bases. Per the germline V gene, CDR1 is KGHSH and CDR2 is LQKENI. The CDR3 has 16 residues. The CDR3 loop is CASSSPLGANTGELFF. The CDR3 nucleotides read TGTGCCAGCTCATCCCCATTAGGGGCAAACACCGGGGAGCTGTTTTTT.

The gene calls are TRBV2 and TRBJ1-3; no definite D call. CDR1 is SNHLY and CDR2 is FYNNEI in the germline V gene. The CDR3 sequence is 13 residues long. Between the trimmed V and J ends, which lost 6 bases and 0 bases, there was a span of 6 bases. The CDR3 here is CASSADSGNTIYF. In DNA, the CDR3 is TGTGCCAGCAGCGCAGACTCTGGAAACACCATATATTTT.

This clone was seen just once. This rearrangement joins TRBV6-5 to TRBJ1-2; 9 bases are shared with TRBD1. Germline-derived CDR1 and CDR2 are MNHEY and SVGAGI. This CDR3 region has 16 residues. Trimming cost V 4 bases and J 3 bases; bases outside gene matches: 9. CDR3 nucleotide sequence: TGTGCCAGCAGTTCGACGGGACAGGGATGGGACTATGGCTACACCTTC. This translates into CASSSTGQGWDYGYTF.

V and J are TRBV11-1 and TRBJ2-7; 11 nucleotides align to TRBD1. Germline-derived CDR1 and CDR2 are SGHAT and FQDESV (reference sequence). The CDR3 extends over 14 amino acids. The junction had 4 bases not matched to a gene; V was cut back by 3 bases and J by 6 bases. The DNA of the CDR3 is TGTGCCAGCAGCTTGACCGGGACAGGGGGCGAGCAGTACTTC. This translates into CASSLTGTGGEQYF.

The genes are TRBV9 and TRBJ2-7, with D possibly matching TRBD2 (6 bases). The V gene's germline CDR1 is SGDLS and CDR2 YYNGEE. This CDR3 is built from 14 residues. Trimming stripped 4 bases from V and 3 bases from J, with 14 bases between. Here the CDR3 reads CASSPRRRVYEQYF. The CDR3 bases are TGTGCCAGCAGCCCACGTAGGAGGGTCTACGAGCAGTACTTC.

The chain recombines TRBV5-1 with TRBJ2-3; D is unclear. This CDR3 is built from 13 residues. Germline V gene lookup returns CDR1 SGHRS and CDR2 YFSETQ. V was clipped by 2 bases and J by 0 bases, with 4 bases between them. The CDR3 DNA reads as TGCGCCAGCAGCTTCGGGAGCACAGATACGCAGTATTTT. This sequence encodes CASSFGSTDTQYF.

The chain is built from TRBV7-9 and TRBJ1-2; tentative D call: TRBD1 (6 bases). CDR1 is SEHNR, CDR2 FQNEAQ, per germline (reference sequence). The CDR3 consists of 16 residues. V lost 1 base to trimming and J lost 8 bases, with 20 bases between them. CDR3 sequence reads: CASSLGSTGPNGGYTF. In DNA, the CDR3 is TGTGCCAGCAGCTTAGGAAGTACAGGGCCCAACGGAGGCTACACCTTC.

The chain uses TRBV28 and TRBJ1-5; D is possibly TRBD1 (5 bases). The CDR3 loop spans 17 amino acids. V lost 1 base and J 3 bases, leaving 16 bases between the germline ends. Germline V gene lookup returns CDR1 MDHEN and CDR2 SYDVKM. CDR3 sequence reads: CASSLSGGTDYNQPQHF. In DNA, the CDR3 is TGTGCCAGCAGTTTATCAGGCGGGACGGACTACAATCAGCCCCAGCATTTT.

CDR3 protein: CASSSYFEAFF. For the CDR3, the DNA is TGTGCCAGCAGCTCGTATTTTGAAGCTTTCTTT. The chain employs TRBV5-5 and TRBJ1-1; D gene unclear. In germline, CDR1 is SGHKS, CDR2 YYEKEE (reference sequence). The CDR3 length is 11 residues. Trimming left V 3 bases short and J 7 bases short, with 7 bases between.

The rearrangement joins TRBV7-2 to TRBJ2-5, with 8 bases identical to TRBD1. This CDR3 is built from 16 residues. The V and J ends lost 1 base and 5 bases, in that order; junction bases with no gene match: 9. CDR1 is SGHTA, CDR2 FQGNSA, per germline. CDR3 protein: CASSLGDRGLGETQYF. CDR3 DNA: TGTGCCAGCAGCTTAGGAGACAGGGGATTAGGGGAGACCCAGTACTTC.

The count of this clone is one. The chain links TRBV5-1 to TRBJ2-2; D is perhaps TRBD1 (5 bases). In germline, CDR1 is SGHRS, CDR2 YFSETQ. The CDR3 consists of 16 residues. V lost 0 bases, J lost 4 bases, and 13 bases lay in between. CDR3: CASSLAPGSGTGELFF. CDR3 DNA: TGCGCCAGCAGCTTGGCCCCAGGGTCGGGCACCGGGGAGCTGTTTTTT. The full variable domain, completed using reference TRBV5-1 and TRBJ2-2, is KAGVTQTPRYLIKTRGQQVTLSCSPISGHRSVSWYQQTPGQGLQFLFEYFSETQRNKGNFPGRFSGRQFSNSRSEMNVSTLELGDSALYLCASSLAPGSGTGELFFGEGSRLTVL.

J is TRBJ1-2 and V is TRBV30, with 7 bases identical to TRBD1. With V trimmed by 2 bases and J by 8 bases, 5 bases remained unmatched. This CDR3 is built from 12 residues. Germline loops: CDR1 GTSNPN, CDR2 SVGIG (reference sequence). The CDR3 DNA is TGTGCCTGGAGTCCAGGGGGTTGGGGCTACACCTTC. Translated: CAWSPGGWGYTF.

The chain couples TRBV5-1 to TRBJ1-2; 8 nucleotides line up with TRBD1. The CDR3 length is 14 residues. Germline V lookup: CDR1 SGHRS, CDR2 YFSETQ. V shed 3 bases, J shed 8 bases, and the junction held 9 bases outside the gene matches. CDR3 nucleotide sequence: TGCGCCAGCAGCTCTGGACAGGGACTGGCGGGCTACACCTTC. This gives the protein CASSSGQGLAGYTF.

The chain couples TRBV5-1 to TRBJ1-4; unclear D gene. The CDR3 is 14 residues long. Germline CDR1 and CDR2: SGHRS and YFSETQ. V dropped 5 bases and J dropped 0 bases, with 8 bases sitting between them. CDR3 residues: CASSLLSTNEKLFF. The CDR3 coding sequence is TGCGCCAGCAGTCTTTTATCAACTAATGAAAAACTGTTTTTT.

The table lists this clone with a few counts. The chain uses TRBV7-3 and TRBJ2-2, with D maybe TRBD1 (6 bases). The CDR3 has 14 residues. Trimming removed 0 bases from V and 5 bases from J, with 7 bases in between. Germline V gives CDR1 SGHTA, CDR2 FQGTGA. CDR3 sequence reads: CASSLTGTTGELFF. The DNA for the CDR3 is TGTGCCAGCAGCTTAACGGGGACAACCGGGGAGCTGTTTTTT.

The chain carries TRBV27 and TRBJ2-7; maybe TRBD1 (6 bases). V dropped 2 bases and J dropped 4 bases, with 9 bases sitting between them. This CDR3 contains 13 residues. Germline V gives CDR1 MNHEY, CDR2 SMNVEV (reference sequence). CDR3 nucleotide sequence: TGTGCCAGCAGTTTAGGCAGGGGTTACGAGCAGTACTTC. Residues: CASSLGRGYEQYF.

The gene calls are TRBV5-3 and TRBJ1-6; 8 bases are a match to TRBD1. Being an ORF, TRBV5-3 has a function that is uncertain. CDR3 length: 14 residues. Trimming took 3 bases from V and 8 from J; bases not matched to a gene: 4. CDR3 protein: CARSYQGADSPLHF. CDR3 DNA sequence: TGTGCCAGAAGCTACCAGGGGGCAGATTCACCCCTCCACTTT.

The V call is TRBV6-5, the J call TRBJ1-1; unclear D gene. The V gene lost 6 bases and the J gene lost 4 bases, with 12 bases spanning the gap. This CDR3 is 13 amino acids long. Germline lookup yields CDR1 MNHEY and CDR2 SVGAGI. CDR3 amino acids: CASRLVRGTEAFF. CDR3 DNA sequence: TGTGCCAGCAGGCTGGTTCGGGGCACTGAAGCTTTCTTT.

The chain couples TRBV7-9 to TRBJ2-2; possibly TRBD1 for D (6 bases). Germline CDR1 is SEHNR and CDR2 is FQNEAQ (reference sequence). The CDR3 extends over 15 amino acids. V shed 6 bases and J shed 2 bases, with 13 bases lying between them. This chain's CDR3 is CASSPGTTNTGELFF. The CDR3 nucleotides are TGTGCCAGCAGTCCCGGGACAACCAACACCGGGGAGCTGTTTTTT.

The V call is TRBV28, the J call TRBJ2-1; D unresolved. Per the germline V gene, CDR1 is MDHEN and CDR2 is SYDVKM. The V end was cut by 8 bases, the J end by 6 bases, with 14 bases between. The length of the CDR3 is 13 residues. CDR3 residues: CASDRSLTNEQFF. CDR3 bases: TGTGCCAGCGATCGGTCACTAACCAATGAGCAGTTCTTC.